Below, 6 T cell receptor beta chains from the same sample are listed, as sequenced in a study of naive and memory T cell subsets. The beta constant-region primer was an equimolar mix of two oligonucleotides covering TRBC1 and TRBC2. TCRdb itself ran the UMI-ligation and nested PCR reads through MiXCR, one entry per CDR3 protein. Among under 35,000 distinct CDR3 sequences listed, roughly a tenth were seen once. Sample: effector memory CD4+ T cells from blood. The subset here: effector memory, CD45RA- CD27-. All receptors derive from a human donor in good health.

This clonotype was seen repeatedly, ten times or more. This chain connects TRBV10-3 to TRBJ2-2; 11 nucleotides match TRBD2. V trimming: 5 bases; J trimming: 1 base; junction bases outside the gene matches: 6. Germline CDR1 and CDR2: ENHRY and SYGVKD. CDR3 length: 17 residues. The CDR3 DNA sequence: TGTGCCATCAGTCCTTCCGGACTAGCGGGGAACACCGGGGAGCTGTTTTTT. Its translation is CAISPSGLAGNTGELFF.

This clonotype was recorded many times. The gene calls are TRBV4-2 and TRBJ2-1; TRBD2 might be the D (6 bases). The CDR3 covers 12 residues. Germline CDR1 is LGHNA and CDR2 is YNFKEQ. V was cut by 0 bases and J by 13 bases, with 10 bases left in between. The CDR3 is CASSQEEGRQFF. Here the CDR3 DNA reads TGTGCCAGCAGCCAAGAGGAGGGCCGTCAGTTCTTC.

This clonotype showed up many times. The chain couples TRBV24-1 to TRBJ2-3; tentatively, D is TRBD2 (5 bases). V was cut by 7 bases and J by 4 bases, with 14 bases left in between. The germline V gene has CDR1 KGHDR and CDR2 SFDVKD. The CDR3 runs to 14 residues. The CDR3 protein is CATRRGNGADTQYF. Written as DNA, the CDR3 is TGTGCCACCAGACGAGGGAATGGGGCAGATACGCAGTATTTT.

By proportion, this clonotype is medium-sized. The chain's CDR3 is CTAQVSPNTEAFF. CDR3 in DNA: TGCACCGCACAAGTGTCCCCCAACACTGAAGCTTTCTTT. The J gene is TRBJ1-1, the V gene TRBV29-1; D remains ambiguous. The CDR3 is 13 residues long. CDR1 and CDR2 (germline): SQVTM, ANQGSEA.

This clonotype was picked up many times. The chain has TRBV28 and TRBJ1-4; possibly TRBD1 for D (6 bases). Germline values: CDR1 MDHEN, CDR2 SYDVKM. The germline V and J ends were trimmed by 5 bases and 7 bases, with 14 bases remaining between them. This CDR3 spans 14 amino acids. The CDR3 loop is CASSTGTSSEKLFF. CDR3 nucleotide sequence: TGTGCCAGCAGTACCGGGACAAGTTCTGAAAAACTGTTTTTT.

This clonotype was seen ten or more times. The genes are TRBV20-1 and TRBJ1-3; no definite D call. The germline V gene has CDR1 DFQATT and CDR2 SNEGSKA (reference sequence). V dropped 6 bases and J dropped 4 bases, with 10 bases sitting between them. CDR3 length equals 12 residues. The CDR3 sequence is CSAPGAGNTIYF. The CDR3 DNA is TGCAGTGCCCCAGGAGCCGGAAACACCATATATTTT.